What follows are 11 T cell receptor beta chains derived from one specimen sequenced in a study of OX40 agonist ivuxolimab in advanced cancers. Repertoires were generated with immunoSEQ multiplex PCR, while TCRdb's copy carries only in-frame clones and drops some. Here the sample spans tens of thousands of clones, roughly nine tenths being singletons. The sample in question was CD4+ or CD8+ T cells sorted from blood, obtained in a trial of the OX40 agonist ivuxolimab. The receptors were sampled from an adult with an advanced solid tumor such as melanoma, head and neck, liver or kidney cancer.

The chain joins TRBV28 to TRBJ2-7, with 7 bases identical to TRBD2. V trimming: 7 bases; J trimming: 1 base; junction bases outside the gene matches: 10. The CDR3 is 15 amino acids. Germline CDR1 MDHEN, CDR2 SYDVKM. CDR3 sequence: CASTLRGGASYEQYF. The CDR3 coding sequence is TGTGCCAGCACCCTCCGGGGAGGGGCTTCCTACGAGCAGTACTTC.

This sequence joins TRBV6-5 and TRBJ2-7; D tentatively fits TRBD1 or TRBD2 (5 bases each). The CDR3 totals 13 residues. Germline V gene lookup returns CDR1 MNHEY and CDR2 SVGAGI. V was shortened by 5 bases and J by 2 bases, with 10 bases between the two germline ends. The DNA for the CDR3 is TGTGCCAGCAGTCCGGGACCGACCTACGAGCAGTACTTC. Protein product: CASSPGPTYEQYF.

The chain carries TRBV5-1 and TRBJ1-1; D may be TRBD1 (6 bases). Per germline, CDR1 SGHRS and CDR2 YFSETQ. The length of the CDR3 is 14 residues. Trimming took 4 bases from V and 1 from J, leaving 11 bases between them. The chain's CDR3 is CASSQMGQNTEAFF. The CDR3 DNA reads as TGCGCCAGCAGCCAGATGGGACAGAACACTGAAGCTTTCTTT.

The chain joins TRBV9 to TRBJ2-7; possibly TRBD2 for D (6 bases). The length of the CDR3 is 14 residues. V was shortened by 4 bases and J by 4 bases, with 15 bases between the two germline ends. CDR1 is SGDLS, CDR2 YYNGEE, per germline. The CDR3 DNA is TGTGCCAGCAGCCCCTCGGGACTGATATACGAGCAGTACTTC. Its translation: CASSPSGLIYEQYF.

The chain combines TRBV11-1 with TRBJ2-5; no definite D call. Germline CDR1 reads SGHAT; CDR2 reads FQDESV (reference sequence). Between the trimmed V and J ends, which lost 4 bases and 1 base, there was a span of 1 base. This CDR3 contains 11 residues. CDR3 bases: TGTGCCAGCAGCTCCCAAGAGACCCAGTACTTC. This codes for CASSSQETQYF.

CDR3: CASTPDFFGRSKGRSNEKLFF. The CDR3 nucleotides are TGTGCCAGCACCCCGGACTTTTTTGGGCGGTCTAAGGGACGGTCTAATGAAAAACTGTTTTTT. The chain links TRBV7-3 to TRBJ1-4; possible D gene TRBD1, 5 bases. From germline, CDR1 is SGHTA and CDR2 FQGTGA. V shed 7 bases and J shed 3 bases, with 33 bases lying between them. The length of the CDR3 is 21 residues.

J is TRBJ2-3 and V is TRBV7-8, with a tentative D call TRBD1 (6 bases). The CDR3 extends over 15 amino acids. Germline loops: CDR1 SGHVS, CDR2 FQNEAQ. The germline V and J ends were trimmed by 4 bases and 2 bases, with 13 bases remaining between them. This CDR3 is CASSSSGTFTDTQYF. The CDR3 DNA is TGTGCCAGCAGCTCATCCGGGACATTCACAGATACGCAGTATTTT.

CDR3 region: CASSFMGLAGGPPDEQFF. CDR3 sequence (DNA): TGTGCCAGCAGCTTCATGGGACTAGCGGGAGGTCCGCCAGATGAGCAGTTCTTC. The chain carries TRBV7-3 and TRBJ2-1; TRBD2 matches 15 bases. From germline, CDR1 is SGHTA and CDR2 FQGTGA. This CDR3 region has 18 residues. V lost 3 bases to trimming and J lost 8 bases; unmatched junction nucleotides: 11.

The J gene is TRBJ2-7, the V gene TRBV28; TRBD2 might be the D (6 bases). Germline V lookup: CDR1 MDHEN, CDR2 SYDVKM. Trimming removed 5 bases from V and 2 bases from J, with 19 bases in between. The CDR3 runs to 16 residues. The CDR3 coding sequence is TGTGCCAGCAGTATTGGGAGGACACCCCTGCCCTACGAGCAGTACTTC. The encoded protein is CASSIGRTPLPYEQYF.

This chain links TRBV4-3 with TRBJ2-7, with D perhaps TRBD1 (6 bases). Trimming took off 0 bases at V and 4 bases at J, with 16 bases between the two ends. The CDR3 covers 16 residues. Germline V lookup: CDR1 LGHNA, CDR2 YSLEER. CDR3 loop: CASSQERAGAGYEQYF. The DNA of the CDR3 is TGCGCCAGCAGCCAAGAGAGGGCAGGGGCAGGGTACGAGCAGTACTTC.

This clone was observed once. The chain employs TRBV28 and TRBJ1-5; 7 positions match TRBD1. V dropped 10 bases and J dropped 3; count of bases not matched to a gene: 12. Per the germline V gene, CDR1 is MDHEN and CDR2 is SYDVKM. The CDR3 extends over 15 amino acids. For the CDR3, the DNA is TGTGCCACCGTAAGACAGGGAAGGATCAATCAGCCCCAGCATTTT. As protein: CATVRQGRINQPQHF.